The source of this T cell receptor (beta chain) is a study of shared clonotypes between healthy human individuals. The V gene end was trimmed by 4 bases and the J gene end by 3 bases; junction bases not matched to a gene: 10. Germline V lookup: CDR1 SGHAT, CDR2 FQNNGV. CDR3 length: 17 amino acids. TCRdb's table, derived via immunoSEQ multiplex PCR, lists solely in-frame clones and lacks some. The sample contains more than 2 million clones, roughly 94% of which appear only once. Both subsets, CD45RA+ naive and CD45RA-negative memory, were split from the CD4+ cells. The V and J genes are TRBV11-2 and TRBJ2-1, with 9 bases that match TRBD2. The sequenced sample consisted of naive CD4+ T cells sorted from blood. Subset given: CD45RA+ positively selected. The sequence was collected from a man aged 18 to 30 in good health. The CDR3 spells CASSSPFLAGVYNEQFF. DNA for the CDR3: TGTGCCAGCAGCTCCCCTTTTTTAGCGGGAGTCTACAATGAGCAGTTCTTC.